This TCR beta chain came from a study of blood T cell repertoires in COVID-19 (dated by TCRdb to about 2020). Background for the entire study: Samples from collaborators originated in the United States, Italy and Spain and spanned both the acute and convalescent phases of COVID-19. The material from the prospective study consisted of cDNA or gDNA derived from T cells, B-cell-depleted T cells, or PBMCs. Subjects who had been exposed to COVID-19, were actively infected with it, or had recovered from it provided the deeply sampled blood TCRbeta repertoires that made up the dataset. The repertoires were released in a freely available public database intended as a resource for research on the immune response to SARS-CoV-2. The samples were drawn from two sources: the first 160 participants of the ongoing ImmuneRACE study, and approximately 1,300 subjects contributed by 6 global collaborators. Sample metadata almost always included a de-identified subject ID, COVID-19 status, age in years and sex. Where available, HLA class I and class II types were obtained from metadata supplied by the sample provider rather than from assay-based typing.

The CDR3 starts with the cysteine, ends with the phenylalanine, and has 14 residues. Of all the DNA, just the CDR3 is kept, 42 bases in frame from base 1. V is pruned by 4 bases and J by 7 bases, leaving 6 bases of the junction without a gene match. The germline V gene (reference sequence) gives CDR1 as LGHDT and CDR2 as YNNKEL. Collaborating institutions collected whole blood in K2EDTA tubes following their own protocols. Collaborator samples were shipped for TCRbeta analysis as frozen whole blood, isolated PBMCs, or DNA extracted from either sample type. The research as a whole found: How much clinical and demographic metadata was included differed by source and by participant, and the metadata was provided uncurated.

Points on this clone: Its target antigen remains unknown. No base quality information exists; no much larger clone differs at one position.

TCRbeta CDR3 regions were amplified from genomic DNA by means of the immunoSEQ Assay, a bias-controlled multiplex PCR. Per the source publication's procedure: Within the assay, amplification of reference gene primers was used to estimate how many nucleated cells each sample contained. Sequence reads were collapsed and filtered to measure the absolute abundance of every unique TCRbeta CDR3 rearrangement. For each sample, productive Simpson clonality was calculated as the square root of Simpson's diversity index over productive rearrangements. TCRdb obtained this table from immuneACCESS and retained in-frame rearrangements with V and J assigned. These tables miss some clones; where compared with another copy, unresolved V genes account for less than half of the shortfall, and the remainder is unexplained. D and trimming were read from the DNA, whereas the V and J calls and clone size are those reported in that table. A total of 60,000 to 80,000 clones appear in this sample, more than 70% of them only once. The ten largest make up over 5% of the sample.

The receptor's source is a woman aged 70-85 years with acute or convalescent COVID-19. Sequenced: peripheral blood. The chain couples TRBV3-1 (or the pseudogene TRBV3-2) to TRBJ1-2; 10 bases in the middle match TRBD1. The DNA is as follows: TGTGCCAGCAGCCTGACAGGGGGCTCAGGTGGCTACACCTTC. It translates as CASSLTGGSGGYTF.